This record concerns one TCR beta chain sequence. Its antigen is unidentified. The data originate from a study of cytomegalovirus exposure and HLA in healthy donors. General study points: In a later analysis, fewer than 20,000 TCR beta sequences were associated with HLA alleles at 0.05 false discovery rate.

PCR used 60 Vbeta primers and 13 Jbeta primers. Measured with immunoSEQ multiplex PCR; TCRdb has only the in-frame clones, and not every one. This sample has around 80,000 clones, with about 78% found just once. Source material: PBMCs. The TCR was taken from a man between 18 and 29 years old in good health and CMV-seropositive.

CDR3: CASSYPGTSGRYEQYF. The CDR3 region has the DNA TGTGCCAGCAGTTATCCCGGGACTAGCGGGAGATACGAGCAGTACTTC. The chain carries TRBV6-6 and TRBJ2-7; TRBD2 agrees at 14 bases. The ends lost 3 bases at V and 4 bases at J; junction bases unmatched: 5. CDR1 and CDR2 from the germline V gene are MNHNY and SVGAGI (reference sequence). The CDR3 consists of 16 residues.